Listed below are T cell receptor beta chains from one sample, sequenced in a study of T cell changes during pregnancy in multiple sclerosis. Using immunoSEQ multiplex PCR, the repertoire was profiled, and TCRdb retains in-frame clones only, with some absent. The data hold 85,000 to 100,000 clones, with around 93% observed a single time. The material sequenced was peripheral blood, taken after pregnancy. Receptors originate from a female donor with multiple sclerosis, enrolled in a pregnancy study. CDR3s leave out the opening cysteine and the closing phenylalanine or tryptophan. The order of the fields is J gene, V gene, CDR3 length, CDR3 protein.

TRBJ2-3,TRBV28,15,ASSLSTDNESTDTQY
TRBJ2-1,TRBV4-3,16,ASSQLPGQGMTYNEQF
TRBJ2-2,TRBV30,13,AAYRGRVVAGELF
TRBJ1-2,TRBV9,13,ASSPDGGGNYGYT
TRBJ2-2,TRBV11-1,13,ASSFHGTLTGELF
TRBJ2-3,TRBV30,11,AWSVLVTDTQY
TRBJ2-7,TRBV4-2,13,ASSQGLAENYEQY
TRBJ1-1,TRBV7-9,14,ASSPRTGRLATEAF
TRBJ2-2,TRBV7-9,16,ASSSILAGGPRTGELF
TRBJ2-5,TRBV14,14,ASSLGTSGSRETQY
TRBJ1-1,TRBV19,13,ASSNPGRQRLGAF
TRBJ2-5,TRBV19,15,ASSPLTGTGGRETQY
TRBJ2-5,TRBV14,12,ASSPVAGKETQY
TRBJ1-5,TRBV6-1,13,ASSGGTGGEQPQH
TRBJ2-1,TRBV9,11,ASSVDGRAEQF
TRBJ1-2,TRBV6-5,11,ASSKTGGDGYT